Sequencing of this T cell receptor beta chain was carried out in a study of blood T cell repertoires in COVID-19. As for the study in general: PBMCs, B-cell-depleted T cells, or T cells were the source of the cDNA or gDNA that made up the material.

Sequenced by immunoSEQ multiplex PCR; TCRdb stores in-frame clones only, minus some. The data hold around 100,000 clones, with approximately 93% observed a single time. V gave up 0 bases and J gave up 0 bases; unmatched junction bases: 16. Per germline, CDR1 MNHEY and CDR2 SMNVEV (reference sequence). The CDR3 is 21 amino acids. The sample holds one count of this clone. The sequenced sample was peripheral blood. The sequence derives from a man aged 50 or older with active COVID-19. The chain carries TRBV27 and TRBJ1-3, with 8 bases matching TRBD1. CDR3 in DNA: TGTGCCAGCAGTTTATCGGTGGTCGGAAGGACAGGGCCTTTCTCTGGAAACACCATATATTTT. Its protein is CASSLSVVGRTGPFSGNTIYF.